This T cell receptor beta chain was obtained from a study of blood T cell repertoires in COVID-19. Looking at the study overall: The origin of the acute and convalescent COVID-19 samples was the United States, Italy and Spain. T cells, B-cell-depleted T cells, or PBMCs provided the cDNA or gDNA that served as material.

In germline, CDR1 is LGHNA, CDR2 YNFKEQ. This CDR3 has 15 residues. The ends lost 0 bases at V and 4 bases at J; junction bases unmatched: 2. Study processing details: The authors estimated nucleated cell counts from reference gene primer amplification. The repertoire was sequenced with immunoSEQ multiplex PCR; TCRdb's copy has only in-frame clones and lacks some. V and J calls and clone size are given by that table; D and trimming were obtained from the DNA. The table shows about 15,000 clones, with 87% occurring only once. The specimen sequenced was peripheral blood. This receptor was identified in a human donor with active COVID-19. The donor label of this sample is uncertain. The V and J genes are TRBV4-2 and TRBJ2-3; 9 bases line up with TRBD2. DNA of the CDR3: TGTGCCAGCAGCCAAGAGCGGGGGGGCCCAGATACGCAGTATTTT. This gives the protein CASSQERGGPDTQYF.